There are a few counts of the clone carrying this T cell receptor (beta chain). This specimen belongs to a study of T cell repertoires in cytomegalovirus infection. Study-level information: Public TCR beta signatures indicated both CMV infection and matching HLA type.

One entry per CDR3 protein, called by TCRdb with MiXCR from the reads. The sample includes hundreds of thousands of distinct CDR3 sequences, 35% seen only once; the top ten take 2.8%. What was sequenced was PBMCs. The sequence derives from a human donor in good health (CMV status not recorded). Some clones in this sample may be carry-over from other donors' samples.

CDR3 protein: CAISESGPNASGNTIYF. The CDR3 DNA reads TGTGCCATCAGTGAGTCAGGACCGAATGCCTCTGGAAACACCATATATTTT. The J gene is TRBJ1-3, the V gene TRBV10-3; no firm D call. The V and J ends lost 0 bases and 0 bases respectively, with 12 bases between them. Germline V gene lookup returns CDR1 ENHRY and CDR2 SYGVKD. The CDR3 loop spans 17 amino acids.